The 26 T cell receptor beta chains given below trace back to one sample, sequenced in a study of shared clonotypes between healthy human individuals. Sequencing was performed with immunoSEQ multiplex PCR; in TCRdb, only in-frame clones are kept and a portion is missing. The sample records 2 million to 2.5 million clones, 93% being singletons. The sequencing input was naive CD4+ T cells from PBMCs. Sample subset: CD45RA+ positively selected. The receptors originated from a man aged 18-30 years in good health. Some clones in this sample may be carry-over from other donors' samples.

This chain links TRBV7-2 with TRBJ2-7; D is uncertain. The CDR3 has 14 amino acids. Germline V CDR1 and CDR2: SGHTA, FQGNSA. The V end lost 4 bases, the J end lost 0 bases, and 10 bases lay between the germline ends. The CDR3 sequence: CASSSPRSSYEQYF. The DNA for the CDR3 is TGTGCCAGCAGCTCCCCACGCAGCTCCTACGAGCAGTACTTC.

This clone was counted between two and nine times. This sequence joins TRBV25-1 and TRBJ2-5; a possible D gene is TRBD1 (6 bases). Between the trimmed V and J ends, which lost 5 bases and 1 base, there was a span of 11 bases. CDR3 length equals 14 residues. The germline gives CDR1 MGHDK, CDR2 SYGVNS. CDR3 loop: CASSRPDSQETQYF. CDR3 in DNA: TGTGCCAGCAGTCGCCCGGACAGCCAAGAGACCCAGTACTTC.

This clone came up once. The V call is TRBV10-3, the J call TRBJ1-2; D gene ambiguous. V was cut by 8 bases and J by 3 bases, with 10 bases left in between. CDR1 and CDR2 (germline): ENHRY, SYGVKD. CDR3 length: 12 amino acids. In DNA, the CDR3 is TGTGCCATCGCCGGGAGGGACTATGGCTACACCTTC. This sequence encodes CAIAGRDYGYTF.

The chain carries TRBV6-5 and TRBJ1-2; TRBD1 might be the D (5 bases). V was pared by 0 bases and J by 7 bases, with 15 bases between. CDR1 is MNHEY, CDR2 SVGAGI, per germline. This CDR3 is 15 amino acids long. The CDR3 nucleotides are TGTGCCAGCAGTTACTCTCCGCAGGGTAATAGTGGCTACACCTTC. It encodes CASSYSPQGNSGYTF.

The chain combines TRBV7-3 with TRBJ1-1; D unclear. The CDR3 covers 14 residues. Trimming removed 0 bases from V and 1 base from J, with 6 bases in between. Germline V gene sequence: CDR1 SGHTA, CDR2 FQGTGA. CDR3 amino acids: CASSLTPRNTEAFF. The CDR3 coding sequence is TGTGCCAGCAGCTTAACCCCAAGGAACACTGAAGCTTTCTTT.

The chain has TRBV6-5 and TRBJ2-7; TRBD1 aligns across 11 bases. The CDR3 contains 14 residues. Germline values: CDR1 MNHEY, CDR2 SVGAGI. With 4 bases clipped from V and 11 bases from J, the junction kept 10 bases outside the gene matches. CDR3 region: CASSSPGQGVPKYF. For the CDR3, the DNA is TGTGCCAGCAGTTCTCCGGGACAGGGGGTACCGAAGTACTTC.

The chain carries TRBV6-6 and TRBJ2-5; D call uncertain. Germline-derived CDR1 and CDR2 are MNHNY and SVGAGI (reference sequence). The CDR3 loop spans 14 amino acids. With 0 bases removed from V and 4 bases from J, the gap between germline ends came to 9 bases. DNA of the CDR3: TGTGCCAGCAGTTACTCGTCCAGGACAGAGACCCAGTACTTC. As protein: CASSYSSRTETQYF.

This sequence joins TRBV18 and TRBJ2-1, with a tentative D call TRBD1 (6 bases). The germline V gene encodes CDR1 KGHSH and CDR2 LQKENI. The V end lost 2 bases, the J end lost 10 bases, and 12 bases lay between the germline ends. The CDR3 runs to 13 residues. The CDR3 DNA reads TGTGCCAGCTCACCAAACAGGGACGGCGAGCAGTTCTTC. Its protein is CASSPNRDGEQFF.

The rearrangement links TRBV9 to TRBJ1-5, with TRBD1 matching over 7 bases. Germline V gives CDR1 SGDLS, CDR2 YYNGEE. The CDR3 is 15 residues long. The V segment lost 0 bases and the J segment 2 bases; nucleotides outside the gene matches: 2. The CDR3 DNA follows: TGTGCCAGCAGCGTAGAAGGGGGCGGCAATCAGCCCCAGCATTTT. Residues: CASSVEGGGNQPQHF.

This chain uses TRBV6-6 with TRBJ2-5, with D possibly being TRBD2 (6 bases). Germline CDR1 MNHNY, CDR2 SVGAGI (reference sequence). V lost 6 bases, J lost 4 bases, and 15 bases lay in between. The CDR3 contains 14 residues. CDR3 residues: CASRGLLIGETQYF. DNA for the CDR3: TGTGCCAGCAGGGGACTGCTCATAGGAGAGACCCAGTACTTC.

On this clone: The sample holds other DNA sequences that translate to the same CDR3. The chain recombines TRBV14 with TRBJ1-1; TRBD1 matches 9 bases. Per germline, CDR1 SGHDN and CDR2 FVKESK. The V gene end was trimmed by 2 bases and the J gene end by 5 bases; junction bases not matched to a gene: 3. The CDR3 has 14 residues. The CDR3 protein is CASSQPGQGTEAFF. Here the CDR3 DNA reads TGTGCCAGCAGCCAACCGGGACAGGGAACTGAAGCTTTCTTT.

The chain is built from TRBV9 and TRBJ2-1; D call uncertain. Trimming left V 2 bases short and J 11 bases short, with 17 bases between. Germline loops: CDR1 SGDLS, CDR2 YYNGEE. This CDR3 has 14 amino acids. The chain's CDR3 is CASSVPVPYRKQFF. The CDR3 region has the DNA TGTGCCAGCAGCGTTCCGGTCCCATACCGAAAGCAGTTCTTC. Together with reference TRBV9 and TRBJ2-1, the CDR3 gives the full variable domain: DSGVTQTPKHLITATGQRVTLRCSPRSGDLSVYWYQQSLDQGLQFLIQYYNGEERAKGNILERFSAQQFPDLHSELNLSSLELGDSALYFCASSVPVPYRKQFFGPGTRLTVL.

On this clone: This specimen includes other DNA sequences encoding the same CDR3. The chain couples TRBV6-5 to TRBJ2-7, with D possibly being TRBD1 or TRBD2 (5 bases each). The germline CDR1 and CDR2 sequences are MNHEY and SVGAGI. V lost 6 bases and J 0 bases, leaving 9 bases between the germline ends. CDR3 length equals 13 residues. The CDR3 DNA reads TGTGCCAGCAGAACCGGGGCCTCCTACGAGCAGTACTTC. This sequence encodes CASRTGASYEQYF.

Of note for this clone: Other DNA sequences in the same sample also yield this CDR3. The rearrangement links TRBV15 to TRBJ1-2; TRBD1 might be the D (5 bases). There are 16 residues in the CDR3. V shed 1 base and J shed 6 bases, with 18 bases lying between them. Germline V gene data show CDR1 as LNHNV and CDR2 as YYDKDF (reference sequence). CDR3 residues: CATSRVGGGPDNGYTF. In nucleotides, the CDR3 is TGTGCCACCAGCAGAGTTGGTGGGGGACCAGACAATGGCTACACCTTC.

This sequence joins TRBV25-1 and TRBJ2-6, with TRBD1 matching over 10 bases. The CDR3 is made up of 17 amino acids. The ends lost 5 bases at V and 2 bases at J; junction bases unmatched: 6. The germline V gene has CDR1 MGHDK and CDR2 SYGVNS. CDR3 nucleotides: TGTGCCAGCAGTTACAGACAGGGGGCGACTGGGGCCAACGTCCTGACTTTC. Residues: CASSYRQGATGANVLTF.

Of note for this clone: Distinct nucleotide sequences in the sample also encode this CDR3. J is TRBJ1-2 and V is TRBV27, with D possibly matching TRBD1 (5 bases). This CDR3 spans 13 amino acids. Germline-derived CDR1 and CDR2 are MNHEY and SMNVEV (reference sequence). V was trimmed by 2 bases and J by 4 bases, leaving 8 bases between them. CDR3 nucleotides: TGTGCCAGCAGTTTACAGGGTGGCTATGGCTACACCTTC. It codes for CASSLQGGYGYTF.

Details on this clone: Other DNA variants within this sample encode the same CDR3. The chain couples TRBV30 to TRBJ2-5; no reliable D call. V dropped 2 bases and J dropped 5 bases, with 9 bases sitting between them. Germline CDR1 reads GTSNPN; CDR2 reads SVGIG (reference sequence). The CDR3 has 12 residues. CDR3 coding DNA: TGTGCCTGGAGTACGGGTGGCGAGACCCAGTACTTC. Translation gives CAWSTGGETQYF.

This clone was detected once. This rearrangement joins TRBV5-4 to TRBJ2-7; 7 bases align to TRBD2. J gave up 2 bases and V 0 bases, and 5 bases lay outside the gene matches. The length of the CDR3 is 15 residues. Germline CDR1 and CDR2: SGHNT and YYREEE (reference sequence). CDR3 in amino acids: CASSLDGRGAYEQYF. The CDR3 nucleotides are TGTGCCAGCAGCTTGGATGGACGGGGGGCCTACGAGCAGTACTTC.

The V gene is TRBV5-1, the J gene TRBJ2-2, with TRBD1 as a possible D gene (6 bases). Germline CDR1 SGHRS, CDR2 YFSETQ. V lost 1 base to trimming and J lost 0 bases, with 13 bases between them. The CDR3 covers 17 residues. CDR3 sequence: CASSLRQDLANTGELFF. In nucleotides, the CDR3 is TGCGCCAGCAGCTTGAGACAGGACCTTGCGAACACCGGGGAGCTGTTTTTT. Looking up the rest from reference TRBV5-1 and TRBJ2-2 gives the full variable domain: KAGVTQTPRYLIKTRGQQVTLSCSPISGHRSVSWYQQTPGQGLQFLFEYFSETQRNKGNFPGRFSGRQFSNSRSEMNVSTLELGDSALYLCASSLRQDLANTGELFFGEGSRLTVL.

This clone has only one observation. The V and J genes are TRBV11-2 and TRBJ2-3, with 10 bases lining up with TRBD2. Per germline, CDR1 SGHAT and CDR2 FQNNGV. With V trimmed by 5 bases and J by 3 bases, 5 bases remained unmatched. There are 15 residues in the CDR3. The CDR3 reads CASSQGLAPTDTQYF. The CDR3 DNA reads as TGTGCCAGCAGCCAGGGACTAGCGCCGACAGATACGCAGTATTTT.

CDR3 sequence reads: CSVVLGPEDNQPQHF. As DNA, the CDR3 is TGCAGCGTTGTGTTAGGACCCGAGGACAATCAGCCCCAGCATTTT. V gene TRBV29-1 combines with J gene TRBJ1-5; unclear D gene. The CDR3 is 15 residues long. Germline lookup yields CDR1 SQVTM and CDR2 ANQGSEA. Trimming took off 4 bases at V and 3 bases at J, with 16 bases between the two ends.

This CDR3 reads CASSVEASGRVTQYF. CDR3 sequence (DNA): TGTGCCAGCAGCGTAGAGGCTAGCGGGAGGGTTACGCAGTATTTT. The chain joins TRBV9 to TRBJ2-3; 12 bases align to TRBD2. The germline CDR1 and CDR2 sequences are SGDLS and YYNGEE. The J segment lost 8 bases and the V segment lost 0 bases, leaving 4 bases of the junction unmatched. CDR3 length: 15 residues.

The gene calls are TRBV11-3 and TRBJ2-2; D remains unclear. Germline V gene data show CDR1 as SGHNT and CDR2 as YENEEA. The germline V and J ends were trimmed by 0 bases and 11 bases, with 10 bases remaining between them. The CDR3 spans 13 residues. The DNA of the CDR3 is TGTGCCAGCAGCTTAGATGATAGGGATGAGCTGTTTTTT. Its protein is CASSLDDRDELFF.

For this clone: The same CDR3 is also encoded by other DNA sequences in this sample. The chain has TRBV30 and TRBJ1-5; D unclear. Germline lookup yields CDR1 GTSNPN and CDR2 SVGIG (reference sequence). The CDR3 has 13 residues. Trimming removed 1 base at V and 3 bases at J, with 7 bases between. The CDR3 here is CAWSGQNNQPQHF. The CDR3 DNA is TGTGCCTGGAGTGGACAAAACAATCAGCCCCAGCATTTT.

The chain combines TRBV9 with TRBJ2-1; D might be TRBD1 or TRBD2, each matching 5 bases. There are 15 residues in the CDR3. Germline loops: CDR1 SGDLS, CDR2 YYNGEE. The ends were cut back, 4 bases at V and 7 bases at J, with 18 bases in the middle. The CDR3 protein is CASSPRSQGVNEQFF. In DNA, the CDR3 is TGTGCCAGCAGCCCTAGGTCGCAGGGAGTGAATGAGCAGTTCTTC. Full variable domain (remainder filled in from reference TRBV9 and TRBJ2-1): DSGVTQTPKHLITATGQRVTLRCSPRSGDLSVYWYQQSLDQGLQFLIQYYNGEERAKGNILERFSAQQFPDLHSELNLSSLELGDSALYFCASSPRSQGVNEQFFGPGTRLTVL.

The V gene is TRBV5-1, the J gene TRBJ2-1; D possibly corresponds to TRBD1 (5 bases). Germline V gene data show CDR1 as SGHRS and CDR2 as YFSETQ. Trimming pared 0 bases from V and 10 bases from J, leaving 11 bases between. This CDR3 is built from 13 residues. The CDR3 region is CASSLAKGREQFF. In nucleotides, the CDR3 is TGCGCCAGCAGCTTGGCCAAGGGGCGAGAGCAGTTCTTC. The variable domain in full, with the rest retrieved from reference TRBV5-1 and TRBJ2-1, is KAGVTQTPRYLIKTRGQQVTLSCSPISGHRSVSWYQQTPGQGLQFLFEYFSETQRNKGNFPGRFSGRQFSNSRSEMNVSTLELGDSALYLCASSLAKGREQFFGPGTRLTVL.